The clone carrying this TCR beta chain was observed a handful of times. Antigen: not known. This CDR3 region has 15 residues. V shed 4 bases and J shed 3 bases, with 13 bases lying between them. Germline CDR1 is LNHNV and CDR2 is YYDKDF (reference sequence). One heparinised blood draw averaging about 120 mL was given by each donor. This entry belongs to a study of beta chain features in type 1 diabetes. In the study overall: Patients were similar to healthy donors in age and gender (as well as in cell yields). Study-level results: The study found fewer insertions and more deletions at VDJ junctions in type 1 diabetes patients. Within the patient group, naive, central memory and Treg TCRB repertoires appeared more similar to each other than within healthy donors.

Isolated RNA was reverse transcribed in full, so expressed TCRB transcripts were sequenced. Profiling relied on immunoSEQ multiplex PCR, and the TCRdb table lists in-frame clones only, not all of them. Of fewer than 500,000 clones in the sample, around 13% were seen once. V usage is TRBV15 and J usage is TRBJ1-5; D possibly corresponds to TRBD1 (6 bases). Sequenced: naive CD4+ T cells from blood. This clonotype was sampled from a young man in good health. CDR3: CATSIVDRPNQPQHF. In DNA form, the CDR3 reads TGTGCCACCAGCATTGTCGACAGGCCCAATCAGCCCCAGCATTTT.